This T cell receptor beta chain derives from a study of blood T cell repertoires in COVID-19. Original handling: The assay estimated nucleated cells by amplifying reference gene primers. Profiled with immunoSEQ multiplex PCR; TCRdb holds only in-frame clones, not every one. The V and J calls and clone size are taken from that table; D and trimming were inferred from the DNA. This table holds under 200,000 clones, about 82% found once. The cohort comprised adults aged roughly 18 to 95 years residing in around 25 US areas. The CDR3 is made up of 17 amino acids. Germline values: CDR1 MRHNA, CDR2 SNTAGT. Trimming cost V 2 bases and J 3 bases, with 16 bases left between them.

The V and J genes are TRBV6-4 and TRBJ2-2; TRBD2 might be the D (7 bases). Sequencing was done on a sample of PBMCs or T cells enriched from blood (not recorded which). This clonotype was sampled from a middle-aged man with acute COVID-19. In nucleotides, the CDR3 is TGTGCCAGCAGTGACAGCCACGGGGGGCGGGACACCGGGGAGCTGTTTTTT. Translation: CASSDSHGGRDTGELFF.